The subject of this entry is one T cell receptor (beta chain). The data stem from a study of shared T cell receptors in the human thymus. V lost 3 bases to trimming and J lost 7 bases, with 7 bases between them. This CDR3 comprises 11 residues. Germline values: CDR1 SQVTM, CDR2 ANQGSEA. TCRdb keeps only in-frame clones here, not all; method: immunoSEQ multiplex PCR. The table includes fewer than 700,000 clones, around 89% detected once. This sample also belongs to another study, concerning human thymus T cells. That investigation notes: What appeared biased in thymic and blood repertoires was the usage of V and J genes.

This chain links TRBV29-1 with TRBJ2-1; D perhaps matches TRBD2 (5 bases). The clonotype comes from a boy in the first two years of life with a congenital heart defect. The sequenced material came from thymocytes. Here the CDR3 DNA reads TGCAGCGTTGATGAGGGTAATGAGCAGTTCTTC. Its translation is CSVDEGNEQFF.